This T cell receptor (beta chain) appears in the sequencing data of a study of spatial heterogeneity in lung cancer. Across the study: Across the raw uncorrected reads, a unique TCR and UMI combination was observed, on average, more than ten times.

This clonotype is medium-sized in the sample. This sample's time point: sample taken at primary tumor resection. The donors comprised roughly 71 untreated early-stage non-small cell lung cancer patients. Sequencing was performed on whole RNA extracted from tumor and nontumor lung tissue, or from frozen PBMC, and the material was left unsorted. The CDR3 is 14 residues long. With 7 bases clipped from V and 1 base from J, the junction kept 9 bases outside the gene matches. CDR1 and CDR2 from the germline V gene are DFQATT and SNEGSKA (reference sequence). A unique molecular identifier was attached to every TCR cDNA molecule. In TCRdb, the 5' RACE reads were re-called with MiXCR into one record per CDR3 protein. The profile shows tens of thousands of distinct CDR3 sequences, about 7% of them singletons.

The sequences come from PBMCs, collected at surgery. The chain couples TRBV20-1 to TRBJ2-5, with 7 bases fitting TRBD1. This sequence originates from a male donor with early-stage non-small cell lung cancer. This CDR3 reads CSVLDRLGQETQYF. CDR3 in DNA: TGCAGTGTTTTGGACAGGCTTGGCCAAGAGACCCAGTACTTC.